The T cell receptor (beta chain) under discussion was sequenced for a study of T cell responses to AZD1222 COVID-19 vaccine. The repertoire was sequenced with immunoSEQ multiplex PCR; TCRdb's copy has only in-frame clones and lacks some. There are under 200,000 clones in the sample; 75% to 95% occur only once, and around 4.4% lies in the top ten. The CDR3 consists of 13 residues. The germline gives CDR1 SNHLY, CDR2 FYNNEI. V lost 7 bases and J lost 5; bases outside the gene matches: 6. Sequencing was performed on peripheral blood, taken on day 0 of AZD1222 vaccination. The rearrangement links TRBV2 to TRBJ1-1; 8 bases line up with TRBD1. This clonotype was sampled from an adult in good health. DNA of the CDR3: TGTGCCAGCAACCAGGGGGCAAGGACTGAAGCTTTCTTT. It is translated as CASNQGARTEAFF.